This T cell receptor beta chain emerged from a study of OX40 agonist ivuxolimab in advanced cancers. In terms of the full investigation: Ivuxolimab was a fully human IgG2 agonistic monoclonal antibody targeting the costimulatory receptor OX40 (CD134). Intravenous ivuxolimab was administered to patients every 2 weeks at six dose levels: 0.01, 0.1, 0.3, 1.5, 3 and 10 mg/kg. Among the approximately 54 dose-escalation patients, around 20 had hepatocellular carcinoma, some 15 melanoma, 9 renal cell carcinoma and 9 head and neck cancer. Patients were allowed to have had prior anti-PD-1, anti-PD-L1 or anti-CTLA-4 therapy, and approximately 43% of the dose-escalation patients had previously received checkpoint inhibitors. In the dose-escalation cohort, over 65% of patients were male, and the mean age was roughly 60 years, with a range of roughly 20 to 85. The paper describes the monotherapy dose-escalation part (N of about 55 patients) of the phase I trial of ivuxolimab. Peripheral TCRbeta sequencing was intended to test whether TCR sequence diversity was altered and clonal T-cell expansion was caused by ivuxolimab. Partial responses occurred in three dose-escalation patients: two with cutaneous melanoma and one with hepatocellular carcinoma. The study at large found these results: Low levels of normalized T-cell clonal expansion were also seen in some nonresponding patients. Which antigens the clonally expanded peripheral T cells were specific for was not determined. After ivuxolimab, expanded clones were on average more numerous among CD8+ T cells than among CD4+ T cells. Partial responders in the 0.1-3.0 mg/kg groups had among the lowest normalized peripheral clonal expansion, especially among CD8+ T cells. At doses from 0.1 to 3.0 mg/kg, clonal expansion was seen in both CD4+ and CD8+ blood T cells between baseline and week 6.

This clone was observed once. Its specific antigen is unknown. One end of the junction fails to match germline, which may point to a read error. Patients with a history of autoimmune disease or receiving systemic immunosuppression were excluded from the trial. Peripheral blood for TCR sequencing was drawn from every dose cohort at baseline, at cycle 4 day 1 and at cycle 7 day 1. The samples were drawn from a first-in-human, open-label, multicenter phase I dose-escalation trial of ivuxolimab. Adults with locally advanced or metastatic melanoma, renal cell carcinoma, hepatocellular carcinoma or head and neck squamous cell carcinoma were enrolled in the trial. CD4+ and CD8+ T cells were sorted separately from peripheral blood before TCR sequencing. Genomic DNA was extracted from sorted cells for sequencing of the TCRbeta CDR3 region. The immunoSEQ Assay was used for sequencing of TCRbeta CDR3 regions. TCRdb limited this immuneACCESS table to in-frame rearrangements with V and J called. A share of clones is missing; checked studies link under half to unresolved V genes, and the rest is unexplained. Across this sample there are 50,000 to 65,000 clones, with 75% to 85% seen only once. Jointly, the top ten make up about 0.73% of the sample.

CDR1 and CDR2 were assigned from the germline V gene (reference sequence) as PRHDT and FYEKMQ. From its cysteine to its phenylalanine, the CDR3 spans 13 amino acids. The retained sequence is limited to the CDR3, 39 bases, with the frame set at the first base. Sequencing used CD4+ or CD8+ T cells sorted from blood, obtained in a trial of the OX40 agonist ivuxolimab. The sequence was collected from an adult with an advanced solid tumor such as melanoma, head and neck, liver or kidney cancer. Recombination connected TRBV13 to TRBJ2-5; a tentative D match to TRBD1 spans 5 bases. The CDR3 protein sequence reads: CASSQGLMETQYF. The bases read TGCGCCAGCAGCCAGGGCCTTATGGAGACCCAGTACTTC.